A selection of T cell receptor beta chains follows, all from one sample in a study of beta chain features in type 1 diabetes. Some clones are missing from TCRdb's copy, which holds only in-frame ones; the method was immunoSEQ multiplex PCR. The data contain about 150,000 clones, about 13% of them singletons. The sequenced sample was central memory CD4+ T cells from blood. The receptors derive from a young man with type 1 diabetes. Each CDR3 is given with its conserved first and last residue. The D gene is left open where the match is weak. Size tells how often a clone was seen (once, few, many) or the class of an expanded clone, and some rows leave it out.

j_call | clone_size | d_call | v_call | cdr3_nt | cdr3_aa
TRBJ2-7 | few | - | TRBV9 | TGTGCCAGCAGCGTAGCTTATAACTCCTACGAGCAGTACTTC | CASSVAYNSYEQYF
TRBJ2-1 | many | - | TRBV10-3 | TGTGCCATCCAGGAGTCTTCTGGGAATGAGCAGTTCTTC | CAIQESSGNEQFF
TRBJ2-5 | few | TRBD2 | TRBV7-2 | TGTGCCAGCAGCGGCGGGGGGGCCGAGACGGAGACCCAGTACTTC | CASSGGGAETETQYF
TRBJ2-1 | - | TRBD2 | TRBV30 | TGTTCCTGGGCGGGGGGCGACAATGAGCAGTTCTTC | CSWAGGDNEQFF
TRBJ2-3 | few | - | TRBV9 | TGTGCCAGCAGTAGGGACTTCACAGATACGCAGTATTTT | CASSRDFTDTQYF
TRBJ1-2 | few | TRBD1 | TRBV6-5 | TGTGCCAGCAGTCGGGACAGCTACTATGGCTACACCTTC | CASSRDSYYGYTF
TRBJ2-7 | few | TRBD1 | TRBV6-5 | TGTGCCAGCAGGTCACAGGGGCTCGAGCAGTACTTC | CASRSQGLEQYF
TRBJ2-5 | - | TRBD1 | TRBV5-1 | TGCGCCAGCAGCTCGGAGGGGACAGGAAAAGAGACCCAGTACTTC | CASSSEGTGKETQYF
TRBJ1-6 | - | - | TRBV10-3 | TGTGCCATCGGCGACCGGGACATAAGAGGTAGTTCCTATAATTCACCCCTCCACTTT | CAIGDRDIRGSSYNSPLHF
TRBJ1-3 | - | - | TRBV4-1 | TGCGCCAGCAGCCAAGAACTCGAAGGACACACCATATATTTT | CASSQELEGHTIYF
TRBJ1-2 | few | - | TRBV27 | TGTGCCAGCAGTTTATTCCGAGGGGATGGCTACACCTTC | CASSLFRGDGYTF
TRBJ2-5 | - | TRBD1 | TRBV7-8 | TGTGCCAGCAGCGTGGGACAGGAAGAGACCCAGTACTTC | CASSVGQEETQYF
TRBJ1-2 | - | - | TRBV29-1 | TGCAGCGTTGAAGAGGGGTCAGGGAACTATGGCTACACCTTC | CSVEEGSGNYGYTF
TRBJ2-1 | few | - | TRBV5-1 | TGCGCCAGCAGCTTGGGACGGGCCTACAATGAGCAGTTCTTC | CASSLGRAYNEQFF
TRBJ2-5 | many | TRBD1 | TRBV30 | TGTGCCTGGAGGTTCTACAGCGGACAGGGTCCAGCGGAGACCCAGTACTTC | CAWRFYSGQGPAETQYF
TRBJ1-1 | few | TRBD1 | TRBV2 | TGTGCCAGCAACTCGGACAGGGTTCGGACTGAAGCTTTCTTT | CASNSDRVRTEAFF
TRBJ2-3 | once | TRBD2 | TRBV6-1 | TGTGCCACCGCGGGGGGAGGGCCCGCAGATACGCAGTATTTT | CATAGGGPADTQYF
TRBJ1-1 | - | - | TRBV14 | TGTGCCAGCAGCTCGGGTCCTGAAGCTTTCTTT | CASSSGPEAFF
TRBJ2-5 | - | - | TRBV15 | TGTGCCACCCAGGGACGGAGGCAAGAGACCCAGTACTTC | CATQGRRQETQYF
TRBJ2-3 | - | TRBD2 | TRBV11-3 | TGTGCCAGCAGCGCCACTAGCGGGGGGGCAGATACGCAGTATTTT | CASSATSGGADTQYF
TRBJ2-1 | few | TRBD2 | TRBV29-1 | TGCAGCGTTTCACGATCAGGGCGGGGGGGGACCCACAATGAGCAGTTCTTC | CSVSRSGRGGTHNEQFF
TRBJ2-7 | many | - | TRBV30 | TGTGCCCTCGGGACATCATACGAGCAGTACTTC | CALGTSYEQYF
TRBJ2-7 | few | - | TRBV6-6 | TGTGCCAGCAGTTACTCGGACAGCTCCTACGAGCAGTACTTC | CASSYSDSSYEQYF
TRBJ1-1 | few | TRBD1 | TRBV10-3 | TGTGCCATCAGTAGGGGACAGGGGAGGACTGAAGCTTTCTTT | CAISRGQGRTEAFF
TRBJ1-6 | - | - | TRBV27 | TGTGCCAGCAGTGTCCAGGGGTCCGGGTTTCCCCTCCACTTT | CASSVQGSGFPLHF
TRBJ2-7 | few | TRBD1 | TRBV28 | TGTGCCAGCAGCCCTCAGGACAGGGGCGAGCAGTACTTC | CASSPQDRGEQYF
TRBJ2-3 | few | - | TRBV5-8 | TGTGCCAGCAACCAAGGATTCCGCCAGGGTACCGATACGCAGTATTTT | CASNQGFRQGTDTQYF
TRBJ1-1 | few | TRBD1 | TRBV29-1 | TGCAGCGCCCTTCCGGACAGGGCCACTGAAGCTTTCTTT | CSALPDRATEAFF
TRBJ1-1 | few | - | TRBV5-1 | TGCGCCAGCAGCTCCGGGGAGCTCGGGACTTCTGAAGCTTTCTTT | CASSSGELGTSEAFF
TRBJ2-5 | - | TRBD2 | TRBV7-6 | TGTGCCAGCAGCTTAGGGGCTAGCGGGGGCGAGACCCAGTACTTC | CASSLGASGGETQYF
TRBJ1-2 | many | - | TRBV28 | TGTGCCAGCAGTATCGGGACACGAGGCTACACCTTC | CASSIGTRGYTF
TRBJ1-4 | - | - | TRBV5-1 | TGCGCCAGCAGCACAGGAGTAGATGCAACTAATGAAAAACTGTTTTTT | CASSTGVDATNEKLFF
TRBJ1-2 | - | - | TRBV6-1 | TGTGCCAGCAGTGAATCAACTTTTAGGGCTGGTGGCTACACCTTC | CASSESTFRAGGYTF
TRBJ2-7 | - | - | TRBV15 | TGTGCCACCAGCACTCCCGGGTTCACCTACGAGCAGTACTTC | CATSTPGFTYEQYF